Below are 22 T cell receptor beta chains sequenced from a single sample in a study of shared clonotypes between healthy human individuals. The data were produced by immunoSEQ multiplex PCR, yet TCRdb's version contains in-frame clones alone and is incomplete. This table holds about 1.1 million clones, 77% found once. Material for sequencing was memory CD4+ T cells from PBMCs. The subset denotes: CD45RA-negative fraction. These receptor sequences come from a man aged 18 to 30 in good health. Some clones in this sample may be carry-over from other donors' samples.

This clone was observed a few times. The rearrangement joins TRBV7-2 to TRBJ2-1; D possibly corresponds to TRBD2 (5 bases). V was clipped by 7 bases and J by 4 bases, with 17 bases between them. This CDR3 is 15 amino acids long. Per germline, CDR1 SGHTA and CDR2 FQGNSA. This CDR3 is CASTLTGSWYNEQFF. CDR3 nucleotides: TGTGCCAGCACCCTTACGGGATCCTGGTACAATGAGCAGTTCTTC.

The chain has TRBV7-9 and TRBJ1-1, with TRBD1 as a possible D gene (5 bases). V was clipped by 3 bases and J by 5 bases, with 22 bases between them. Germline loops: CDR1 SEHNR, CDR2 FQNEAQ (reference sequence). There are 17 residues in the CDR3. The CDR3 here is CASSFEGTAHKATEAFF. The CDR3 region has the DNA TGTGCCAGCAGCTTTGAGGGGACGGCGCACAAGGCGACTGAAGCTTTCTTT.

The chain carries TRBV6-1 and TRBJ2-7; D call uncertain. Germline V gene sequence: CDR1 MNHNS, CDR2 SASEGT. V was pared by 3 bases and J by 2 bases, with 5 bases between. The CDR3 has 12 residues. CDR3 loop: CASSDVTYEQYF. The CDR3 DNA follows: TGTGCCAGCAGTGACGTGACCTACGAGCAGTACTTC.

DNA of the CDR3: TGTGCCAGCCATTACCGGGGGGCCGGGGCCAACGTCCTGACTTTC. Residues: CASHYRGAGANVLTF. This chain uses TRBV6-5 with TRBJ2-6, with D perhaps matching TRBD2 (7 bases). V shed 8 bases and J shed 4 bases, with 15 bases lying between them. Germline V gene data show CDR1 as MNHEY and CDR2 as SVGAGI. The CDR3 has 15 residues.

CDR3 nucleotide sequence: TGTGCCAGCAGCTTAGGGACAGGGTGGGCCTACGAGCAGTACTTC. It codes for CASSLGTGWAYEQYF. The chain links TRBV6-6 to TRBJ2-7; 9 bases map to TRBD1. This CDR3 has 15 amino acids. V gave up 6 bases and J gave up 2 bases; unmatched junction bases: 8. Germline V lookup: CDR1 MNHNY, CDR2 SVGAGI (reference sequence).

This rearrangement joins TRBV28 to TRBJ1-5, with D unresolved. CDR1 is MDHEN, CDR2 SYDVKM, per germline. The CDR3 is 15 amino acids. The V and J ends lost 7 bases and 1 base respectively, with 14 bases between them. The CDR3 region is CASNIRVLSNQPQHF. CDR3 coding DNA: TGTGCCAGCAACATTAGGGTACTCAGCAATCAGCCCCAGCATTTT.

The chain recombines TRBV5-1 with TRBJ2-2; perhaps TRBD2 as D (5 bases). V was cut by 0 bases and J by 5 bases, with 11 bases left in between. The CDR3 sequence is 15 residues long. Looked up from germline, CDR1 is SGHRS and CDR2 is YFSETQ. DNA for the CDR3: TGCGCCAGCAGCTTGGATCGGGGATCAACCGGGGAGCTGTTTTTT. This sequence encodes CASSLDRGSTGELFF. Filled out from reference TRBV5-1 and TRBJ2-2, the complete variable domain reads KAGVTQTPRYLIKTRGQQVTLSCSPISGHRSVSWYQQTPGQGLQFLFEYFSETQRNKGNFPGRFSGRQFSNSRSEMNVSTLELGDSALYLCASSLDRGSTGELFFGEGSRLTVL.

The chain combines TRBV5-1 with TRBJ1-2; no reliable D call. V dropped 6 bases and J dropped 3 bases, with 18 bases sitting between them. Germline lookup yields CDR1 SGHRS and CDR2 YFSETQ. The CDR3 spans 15 residues. As DNA, the CDR3 is TGCGCCAGCATCTTCCGGACCCCCAAGGACTATGGCTACACCTTC. Its protein is CASIFRTPKDYGYTF.

J is TRBJ2-7 and V is TRBV4-2, with 13 bases fitting TRBD2. The germline V gene has CDR1 LGHNA and CDR2 YNFKEQ. V dropped 4 bases and J dropped 1; count of bases not matched to a gene: 10. This CDR3 region has 18 residues. CDR3 in amino acids: CASSRTSGSSGLSYEQYF. The CDR3 DNA follows: TGTGCCAGCAGCCGGACTAGCGGGAGTTCCGGTTTATCCTACGAGCAGTACTTC.

This clone was recorded only once. The rearrangement joins TRBV5-1 to TRBJ2-5, with 7 bases matching TRBD1. The CDR3 extends over 16 amino acids. V lost 0 bases, J lost 5 bases, and 10 bases stayed unmatched. CDR1 is SGHRS and CDR2 is YFSETQ in the germline V gene. The CDR3: CASSLGGQATMETQYF. The CDR3 coding sequence is TGCGCCAGCAGCTTGGGCGGACAGGCGACGATGGAGACCCAGTACTTC. Based on the CDR3 plus reference TRBV5-1 and TRBJ2-5, the full variable domain is KAGVTQTPRYLIKTRGQQVTLSCSPISGHRSVSWYQQTPGQGLQFLFEYFSETQRNKGNFPGRFSGRQFSNSRSEMNVSTLELGDSALYLCASSLGGQATMETQYFGPGTRLLVL.

This rearrangement joins TRBV6-6 to TRBJ1-3, with D uncertain. The CDR3 totals 16 residues. The V gene's germline CDR1 is MNHNY and CDR2 SVGAGI (reference sequence). Trimming stripped 2 bases from V and 4 bases from J, with 15 bases between. In DNA form, the CDR3 reads TGTGCCAGCAGTTACGCGGAGGGCACATACGGAAACACCATATATTTT. This encodes CASSYAEGTYGNTIYF.

The gene calls are TRBV28 and TRBJ2-2; possibly TRBD2 for D (6 bases). CDR3 length: 16 amino acids. Germline loops: CDR1 MDHEN, CDR2 SYDVKM. V was clipped by 10 bases and J by 7 bases, with 25 bases between them. The CDR3 reads CATPSVRGISGGELFF. CDR3 DNA: TGTGCCACCCCCTCGGTCCGGGGGATTTCGGGCGGGGAGCTGTTTTTT. Full variable domain (outside the CDR3, taken from reference TRBV28 and TRBJ2-2): DVKVTQSSRYLVKRTGEKVFLECVQDMDHENMFWYRQDPGLGLRLIYFSYDVKMKEKGDIPEGYSVSREKKERFSLILESASTNQTSMYLCATPSVRGISGGELFFGEGSRLTVL.

A few counts support this clone. V and J are TRBV11-2 and TRBJ1-1; maybe TRBD1 (5 bases). Germline loops: CDR1 SGHAT, CDR2 FQNNGV. The CDR3 is 14 amino acids. Between the trimmed V and J ends, which lost 5 bases and 7 bases, there was a span of 17 bases. For the CDR3, the DNA is TGTGCCAGCAGCCTCGACCCGGGACCGCGTGAAGCTTTCTTT. This encodes CASSLDPGPREAFF.

The chain employs TRBV7-8 and TRBJ2-7; no definite D call. The CDR3 runs to 14 residues. V gave up 1 base and J gave up 3 bases, with 10 bases separating them. Germline CDR1 is SGHVS and CDR2 is FQNEAQ. Written as DNA, the CDR3 is TGTGCCAGCAGCTTAGAAGGAGCTTACTACGAGCAGTACTTC. Its translation is CASSLEGAYYEQYF.

This clone appeared once. The V and J genes are TRBV7-2 and TRBJ1-2; D gene ambiguous. V was cut by 5 bases and J by 4 bases, with 11 bases left in between. This CDR3 is built from 13 residues. Germline V lookup: CDR1 SGHTA, CDR2 FQGNSA. The CDR3: CASSRGRTYGYTF. In DNA form, the CDR3 reads TGTGCCAGCAGCCGTGGACGGACCTATGGCTACACCTTC.

The chain has TRBV20-1 and TRBJ2-1; 7 bases align to TRBD2. The length of the CDR3 is 9 residues. The V gene's germline CDR1 is DFQATT and CDR2 SNEGSKA (reference sequence). V dropped 6 bases and J dropped 13; count of bases not matched to a gene: 3. CDR3 region: CSARDYQFF. The CDR3 DNA reads TGCAGTGCGCGGGACTATCAGTTCTTC.

CDR3 protein: CASSSTRGRQTQYF. The DNA of the CDR3 is TGTGCCAGCAGCTCAACAAGGGGAAGACAGACCCAGTACTTC. The J gene is TRBJ2-5, the V gene TRBV11-2; the D gene is possibly TRBD1 (5 bases). The CDR3 runs to 14 residues. Trimming left V 4 bases short and J 6 bases short, with 15 bases between. Germline CDR1 reads SGHAT; CDR2 reads FQNNGV.

Comment on this clone: The sample contains more than one DNA sequence encoding this CDR3. The DNA for the CDR3 is TGTGCCAGCAGCTCAGGGACTGAAGCTTTCTTT. It is translated as CASSSGTEAFF. This rearrangement joins TRBV7-9 to TRBJ1-1, with D possibly TRBD1 on 5 matching bases. Germline values: CDR1 SEHNR, CDR2 FQNEAQ (reference sequence). The CDR3 length is 11 residues. V was trimmed by 4 bases and J by 5 bases, leaving 5 bases between them.

This clone was recorded many times. V usage is TRBV5-1 and J usage is TRBJ1-2; D possibly corresponds to TRBD1 (5 bases). Germline V gene lookup returns CDR1 SGHRS and CDR2 YFSETQ. V was trimmed by 0 bases and J by 0 bases, leaving 9 bases between them. The CDR3 is 15 amino acids. CDR3 in amino acids: CASSLVPGPNYGYTF. DNA of the CDR3: TGCGCCAGCAGCTTGGTGCCAGGGCCTAACTATGGCTACACCTTC.

This clone has only one observation. This chain connects TRBV7-2 to TRBJ1-4; no clear D. The CDR3 is 15 amino acids. The germline V gene encodes CDR1 SGHTA and CDR2 FQGNSA. With 1 base removed from V and 4 bases from J, the gap between germline ends came to 10 bases. The CDR3 region has the DNA TGTGCCAGCAGCTTAGGGTTGTCGAATAATGAAAAACTGTTTTTT. Protein: CASSLGLSNNEKLFF.

The chain links TRBV7-3 to TRBJ2-2; D not resolved. The germline V gene encodes CDR1 SGHTA and CDR2 FQGTGA. Trimming left V 4 bases short and J 1 base short, with 7 bases between. This CDR3 spans 14 amino acids. The CDR3 DNA reads as TGTGCCAGCAGCTCACAACGGAACACCGGGGAGCTGTTTTTT. It is translated as CASSSQRNTGELFF. Looking up the rest from reference TRBV7-3 and TRBJ2-2 gives the full variable domain: GAGVSQTPSNKVTEKGKYVELRCDPISGHTALYWYRQSLGQGPEFLIYFQGTGAADDSGLPNDRFFAVRPEGSVSTLKIQRTERGDSAVYLCASSSQRNTGELFFGEGSRLTVL.

This clone was detected only a few times. Other DNA sequences of this sample code for an identical CDR3. This sequence joins TRBV30 and TRBJ1-2; D remains unclear. The V end was cut by 7 bases, the J end by 2 bases, with 14 bases between. CDR3 length: 13 amino acids. The germline V gene has CDR1 GTSNPN and CDR2 SVGIG (reference sequence). The CDR3 region has the DNA TGTGCCTCTTCGGGAGGCCTAAACTATGGCTACACCTTC. It encodes CASSGGLNYGYTF.